Listed here are 6 T cell receptor beta chains from one sample, sequenced in a study of blood T cell repertoires in COVID-19. Only in-frame clones appear in the TCRdb table, and some are missing; sequencing was by immunoSEQ multiplex PCR. The sample contains about 50,000 clones, more than 75% of which appear only once. Sequencing input: peripheral blood. These receptors were obtained from a woman aged 80 or older with COVID-19, enrolled during active disease.

V and J are TRBV7-8 and TRBJ2-5; 8 bases are a match to TRBD2. This CDR3 is built from 15 residues. V shed 3 bases, J shed 6 bases, and the junction held 9 bases outside the gene matches. The germline V gene encodes CDR1 SGHVS and CDR2 FQNEAQ. CDR3 nucleotide sequence: TGTGCCAGCAGCTTGACTACCGGGACTAGGAAGACCCAGTACTTC. Its translation: CASSLTTGTRKTQYF.

The chain links TRBV3-1 (or the pseudogene TRBV3-2) to TRBJ2-4; unclear D gene. The germline V and J ends were trimmed by 4 bases and 3 bases, with 10 bases remaining between them. From germline, CDR1 is LGHDT and CDR2 YNNKEL (reference sequence). The CDR3 runs to 14 residues. The DNA of the CDR3 is TGTGCCAGCAGCCCTAGACTGCTCAAAAACATTCAGTACTTC. Residues: CASSPRLLKNIQYF.

This rearrangement joins TRBV21-1 to TRBJ1-1; the table names TRBD1, a call not compared with the DNA. TRBV21-1 is tagged as a pseudogene. The CDR3 is 18 residues long. The CDR3, as DNA: TGTGCCAGCAGCAAATCGGCTAGACAGGGGCGTATGAACACTGAAGCTTTCTTT. This sequence encodes CASSKSARQGRMNTEAFF.

This chain joins TRBV5-6 and TRBJ2-5; 9 nucleotides align to TRBD1. Germline CDR1 and CDR2: SGHDT and YYEEEE. Germline trimming cut 4 bases from V and 6 bases from J; bases unmatched to any gene: 7. The CDR3 has 14 residues. CDR3 sequence reads: CASSARTGDKTQYF. The CDR3 DNA is TGTGCCAGCAGCGCCCGGACAGGGGACAAGACCCAGTACTTC.

The CDR3 reads CASSLVRGLSYEQYF. The DNA for the CDR3 is TGTGCCAGCAGCTTGGTAAGGGGACTTAGCTACGAGCAGTACTTC. The chain uses TRBV7-9 and TRBJ2-7; weak D call: TRBD2 (6 bases). The CDR3 loop spans 15 amino acids. Germline V gene data show CDR1 as SEHNR and CDR2 as FQNEAQ (reference sequence). Trimming removed 3 bases at V and 3 bases at J, with 15 bases between.

The chain employs TRBV10-3 and TRBJ2-3; D may be TRBD2 (6 bases). The V and J ends lost 10 bases and 8 bases respectively, with 16 bases between them. CDR3 size: 12 residues. Germline V lookup: CDR1 ENHRY, CDR2 SYGVKD. The CDR3 nucleotides are TGTGCCACCGCGGGGCCCTCTTCTACGCAGTATTTT. It yields the protein CATAGPSSTQYF.